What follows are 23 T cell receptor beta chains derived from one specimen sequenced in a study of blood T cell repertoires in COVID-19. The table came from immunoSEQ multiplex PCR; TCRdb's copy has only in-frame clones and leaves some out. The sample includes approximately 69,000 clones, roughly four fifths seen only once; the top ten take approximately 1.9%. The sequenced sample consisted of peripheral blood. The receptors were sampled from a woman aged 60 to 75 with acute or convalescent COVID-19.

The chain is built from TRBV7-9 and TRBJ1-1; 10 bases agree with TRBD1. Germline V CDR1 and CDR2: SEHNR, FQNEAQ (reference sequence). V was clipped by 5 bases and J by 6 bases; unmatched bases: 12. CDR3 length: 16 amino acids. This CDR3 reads CASSARTGGYAPEAFF. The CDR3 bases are TGTGCCAGCAGCGCCCGGACAGGGGGGTATGCTCCTGAAGCTTTCTTT.

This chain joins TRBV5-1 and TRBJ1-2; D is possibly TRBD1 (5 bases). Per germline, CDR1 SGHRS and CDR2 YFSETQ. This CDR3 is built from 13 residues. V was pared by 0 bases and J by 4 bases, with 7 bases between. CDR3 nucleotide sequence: TGCGCCAGCAGCTTGGAACAGGCCTATGGCTACACCTTC. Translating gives CASSLEQAYGYTF.

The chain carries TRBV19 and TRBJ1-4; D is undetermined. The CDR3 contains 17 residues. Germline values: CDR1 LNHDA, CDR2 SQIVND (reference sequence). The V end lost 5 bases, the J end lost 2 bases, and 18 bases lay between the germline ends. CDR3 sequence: CASSLSPGGSTNEKLFF. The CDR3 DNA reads TGTGCCAGTAGTTTGAGCCCTGGAGGGAGCACTAATGAAAAACTGTTTTTT.

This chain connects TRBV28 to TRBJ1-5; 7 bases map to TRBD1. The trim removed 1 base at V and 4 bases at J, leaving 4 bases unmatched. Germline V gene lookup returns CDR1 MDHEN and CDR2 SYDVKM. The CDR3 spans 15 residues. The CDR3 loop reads CASSLSTGRNQPQHF. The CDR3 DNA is TGTGCCAGCAGTTTATCGACAGGGCGGAATCAGCCCCAGCATTTT.

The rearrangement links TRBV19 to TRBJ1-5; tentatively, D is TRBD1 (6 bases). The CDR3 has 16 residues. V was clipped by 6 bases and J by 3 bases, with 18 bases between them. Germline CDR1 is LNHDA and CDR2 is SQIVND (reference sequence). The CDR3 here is CASSPAKGGFNQPQHF. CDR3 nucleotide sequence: TGTGCCAGTAGCCCCGCGAAGGGGGGGTTCAATCAGCCCCAGCATTTT.

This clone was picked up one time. The CDR3 sequence: CASSRTSLFGQVLNTEAFF. CDR3 sequence (DNA): TGTGCCAGTAGTAGAACGAGTTTGTTCGGACAGGTTTTGAACACTGAAGCTTTCTTT. The rearrangement uses TRBV19 and TRBJ1-1; 7 positions match TRBD1. V was pared by 4 bases and J by 0 bases, with 17 bases of the junction left unmatched. This CDR3 has 19 amino acids. Germline CDR1 reads LNHDA; CDR2 reads SQIVND (reference sequence).

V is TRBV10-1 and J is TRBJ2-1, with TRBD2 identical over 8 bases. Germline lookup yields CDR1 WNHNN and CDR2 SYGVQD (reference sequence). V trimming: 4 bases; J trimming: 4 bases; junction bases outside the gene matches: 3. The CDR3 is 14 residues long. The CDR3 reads CASSGSGRYNEQFF. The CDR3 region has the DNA TGCGCCAGCAGTGGAAGCGGGAGATACAATGAGCAGTTCTTC.

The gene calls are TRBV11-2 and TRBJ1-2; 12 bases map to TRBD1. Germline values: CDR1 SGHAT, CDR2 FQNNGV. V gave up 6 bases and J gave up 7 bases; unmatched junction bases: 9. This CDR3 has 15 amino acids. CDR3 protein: CASRATGTGGSGYTF. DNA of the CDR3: TGTGCCAGCAGGGCTACCGGGACAGGGGGCTCTGGCTACACCTTC.

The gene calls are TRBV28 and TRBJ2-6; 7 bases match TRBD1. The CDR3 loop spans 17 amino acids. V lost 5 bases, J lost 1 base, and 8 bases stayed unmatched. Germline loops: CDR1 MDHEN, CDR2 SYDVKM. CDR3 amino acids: CASSTRDSPSGANVLTF. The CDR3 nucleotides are TGTGCCAGCAGTACCAGGGACAGTCCGTCTGGGGCCAACGTCCTGACTTTC.

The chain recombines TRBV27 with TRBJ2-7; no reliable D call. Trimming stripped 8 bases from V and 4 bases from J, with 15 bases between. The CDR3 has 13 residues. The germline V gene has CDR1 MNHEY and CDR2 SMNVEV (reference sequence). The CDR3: CASGSYPPYEQYF. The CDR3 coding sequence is TGTGCCAGCGGTAGCTATCCCCCTTACGAGCAGTACTTC.

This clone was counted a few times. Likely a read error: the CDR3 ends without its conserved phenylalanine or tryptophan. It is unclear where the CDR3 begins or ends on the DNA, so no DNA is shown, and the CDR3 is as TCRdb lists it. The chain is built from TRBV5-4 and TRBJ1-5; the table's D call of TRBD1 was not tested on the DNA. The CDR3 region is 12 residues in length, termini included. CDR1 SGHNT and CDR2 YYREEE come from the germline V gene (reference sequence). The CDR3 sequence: CASSFGQGFAAV.

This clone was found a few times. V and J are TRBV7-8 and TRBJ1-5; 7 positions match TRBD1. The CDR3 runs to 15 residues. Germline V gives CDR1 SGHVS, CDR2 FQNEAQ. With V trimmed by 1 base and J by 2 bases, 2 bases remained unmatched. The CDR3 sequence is CASSLVGTGNQPQHF. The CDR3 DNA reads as TGTGCCAGCAGCTTAGTTGGGACAGGCAATCAGCCCCAGCATTTT.

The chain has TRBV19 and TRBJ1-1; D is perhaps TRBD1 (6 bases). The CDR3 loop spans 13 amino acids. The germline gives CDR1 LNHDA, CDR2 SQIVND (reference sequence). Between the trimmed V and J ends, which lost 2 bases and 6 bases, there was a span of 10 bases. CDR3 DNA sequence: TGTGCCAGTAGTATAATGGGGGCTGCTGAAGCTTTCTTT. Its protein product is CASSIMGAAEAFF.

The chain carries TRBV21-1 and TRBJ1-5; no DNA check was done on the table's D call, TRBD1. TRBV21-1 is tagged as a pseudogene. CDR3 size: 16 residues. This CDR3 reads CASSLRTGGGNQPQHF. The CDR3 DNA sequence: TGTGCCAGCAGCCTCCGGACAGGGGGCGGCAATCAGCCCCAGCATTTT.

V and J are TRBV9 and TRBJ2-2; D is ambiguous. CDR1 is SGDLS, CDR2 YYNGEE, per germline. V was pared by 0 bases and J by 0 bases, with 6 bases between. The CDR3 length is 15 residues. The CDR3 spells CASSVGVTNTGELFF. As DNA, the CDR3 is TGTGCCAGCAGCGTAGGAGTTACGAACACCGGGGAGCTGTTTTTT.

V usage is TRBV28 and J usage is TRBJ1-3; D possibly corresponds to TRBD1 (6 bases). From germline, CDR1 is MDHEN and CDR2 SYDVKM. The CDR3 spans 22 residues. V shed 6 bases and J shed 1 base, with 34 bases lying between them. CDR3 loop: CASSFDRFDAGRSSRSGNTIYF. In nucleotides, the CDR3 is TGTGCCAGCAGCTTCGACAGGTTTGACGCCGGACGCTCGTCTCGGTCTGGAAACACCATATATTTT.

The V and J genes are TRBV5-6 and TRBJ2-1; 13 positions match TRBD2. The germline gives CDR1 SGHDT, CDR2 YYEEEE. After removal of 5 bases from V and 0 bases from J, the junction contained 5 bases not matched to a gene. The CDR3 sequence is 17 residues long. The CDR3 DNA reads TGTGCCAGCAGGGGACTAGCGGGAACCTCCTCCTACAATGAGCAGTTCTTC. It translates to CASRGLAGTSSYNEQFF. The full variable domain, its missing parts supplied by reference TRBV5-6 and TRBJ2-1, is DAGVTQSPTHLIKTRGQQVTLRCSPKSGHDTVSWYQQALGQGPQFIFQYYEEEERQRGNFPDRFSGHQFPNYSSELNVNALLLGDSALYLCASRGLAGTSSYNEQFFGPGTRLTVL.

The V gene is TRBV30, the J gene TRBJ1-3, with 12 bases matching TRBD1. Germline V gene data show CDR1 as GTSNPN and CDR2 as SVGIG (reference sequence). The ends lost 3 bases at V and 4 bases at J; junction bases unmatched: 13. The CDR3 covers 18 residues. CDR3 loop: CAWSSTGTGGFPGNTIYF. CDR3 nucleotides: TGTGCCTGGAGCTCAACCGGGACAGGGGGCTTCCCCGGAAACACCATATATTTT. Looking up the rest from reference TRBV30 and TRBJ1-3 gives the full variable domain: SQTIHQWPATLVQPVGSPLSLECTVEGTSNPNLYWYRQAAGRGLQLLFYSVGIGQISSEVPQNLSASRPQDRQFILSSKKLLLSDSGFYLCAWSSTGTGGFPGNTIYFGEGSWLTVV.

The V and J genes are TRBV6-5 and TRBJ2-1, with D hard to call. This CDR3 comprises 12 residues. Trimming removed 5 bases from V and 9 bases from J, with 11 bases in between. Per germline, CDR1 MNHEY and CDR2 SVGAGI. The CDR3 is CASSLDFAEQFF. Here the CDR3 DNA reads TGTGCCAGCAGTCTTGACTTCGCTGAGCAGTTCTTC.

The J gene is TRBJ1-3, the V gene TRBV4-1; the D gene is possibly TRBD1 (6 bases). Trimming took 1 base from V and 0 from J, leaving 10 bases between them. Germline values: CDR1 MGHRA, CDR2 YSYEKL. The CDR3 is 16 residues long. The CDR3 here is CASSQGVTGSGNTIYF. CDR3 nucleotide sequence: TGCGCCAGCAGCCAAGGGGTGACAGGCTCTGGAAACACCATATATTTT.

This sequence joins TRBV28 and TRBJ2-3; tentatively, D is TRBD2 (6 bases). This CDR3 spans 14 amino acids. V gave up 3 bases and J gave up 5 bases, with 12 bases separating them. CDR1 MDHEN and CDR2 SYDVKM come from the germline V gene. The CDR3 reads CASSLRGSRDTQYF. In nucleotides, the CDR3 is TGTGCCAGCAGTTTGCGGGGATCTAGAGATACGCAGTATTTT.

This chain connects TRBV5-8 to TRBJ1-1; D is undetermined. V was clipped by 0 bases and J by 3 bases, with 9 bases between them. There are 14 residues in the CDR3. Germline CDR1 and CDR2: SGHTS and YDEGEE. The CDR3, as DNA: TGTGCCAGCAGCTTGGGGAGGCGAGACACTGAAGCTTTCTTT. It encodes CASSLGRRDTEAFF.

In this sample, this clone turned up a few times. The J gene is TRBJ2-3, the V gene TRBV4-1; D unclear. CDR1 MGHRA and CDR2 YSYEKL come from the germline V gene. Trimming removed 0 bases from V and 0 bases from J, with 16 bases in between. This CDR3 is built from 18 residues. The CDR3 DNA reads TGCGCCAGCAGCCAAGATCCGCAGTACCAATATAGCACAGATACGCAGTATTTT. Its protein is CASSQDPQYQYSTDTQYF.